The present entry profiles one T cell receptor beta chain with its context. Its specificity is unknown. Clones were sequenced by immunoSEQ multiplex PCR, and TCRdb holds only the in-frame ones, with some missing. Of 150,000 to 200,000 clones listed, roughly nine tenths were seen once; the top ten hold under 7%. The V and J ends lost 0 bases and 0 bases respectively, with 12 bases between them. Per the germline V gene, CDR1 is LGHNA and CDR2 is YSLEER. The CDR3 has 17 residues. The record originates from a study of cytomegalovirus exposure and HLA in healthy donors. Study summary: The 120 validation repertoires and the roughly 680 first-cohort repertoires shared a platform, a later analysis reported. Study-wide results and caveats: The authors listed approximately 150 TCR beta chains as cytomegalovirus-associated. Despite most TCR sequences being rare, some public TCRs occurred in many donors. In vitro, three CMV-associated chains proved specific for CMV antigens.

This TCR came from a woman in her thirties in good health and CMV-seronegative. The chain joins TRBV4-3 to TRBJ2-1; D gene uncertain. Sequenced material: PBMCs. This CDR3 is CASSQDLGLSSYNEQFF. Written as DNA, the CDR3 is TGCGCCAGCAGCCAAGATTTGGGGTTAAGCTCCTACAATGAGCAGTTCTTC.